This paragraph covers one T cell receptor (beta chain) sequence. Its antigen is unknown. Other DNA sequences from this sample encode an identical CDR3 as well. The CDR3 has 13 residues. Germline CDR1 reads GTSNPN; CDR2 reads SVGIG (reference sequence). The V end lost 1 base, the J end lost 7 bases, and 11 bases lay between the germline ends. An even split of each subset's genomic DNA across several immunoSEQ plates was performed. The method was immunoSEQ multiplex PCR; TCRdb's version includes in-frame clones alone and lacks a portion of them. The table lists 2 million to 3 million clones, roughly 93% of them singletons. The sample originates from a study of shared clonotypes between healthy human individuals. Study-level background: Three plates each covered CD4 naive and memory; CD8 naive two, CD8 memory one. Study outcomes and limitations: Four donors held about 5% of naive CD4 clonotypes in common. It was the few donors that limited the genetic and exposure-history diversity represented.

The rearrangement joins TRBV30 to TRBJ1-5; unclear D gene. The specimen was naive CD4+ T cells from PBMCs. The subset here: CD45RA+ positively selected. The receptor was isolated from a man younger than 30 in good health. Some clones in this sample may be carry-over from other donors' samples. The CDR3 nucleotides are TGTGCCTGGAGTGGGGGTACTTCGCAGCCCCAGCATTTT. Amino acids: CAWSGGTSQPQHF.